The 5 T cell receptor beta chains given below trace back to one sample, sequenced in a study of identical twins. TCRdb re-analysed the 5' RACE reads in MiXCR, keeping a single row per CDR3 protein. Of 450,000 to 600,000 distinct CDR3 sequences listed, about a fifth are singletons. These data were also reused for a study on yellow fever vaccine responses in identical twins.

The material sequenced was CD4+ T cells sorted from blood. The receptors stem from a woman aged 18 to 35 in good health.

This CDR3 is CASSLNSAGGELFF. CDR3 DNA sequence: TGTGCCAGCAGCCTGAACTCCGCGGGCGGGGAGCTGTTTTTT. The J gene is TRBJ2-2, the V gene TRBV5-8; a weak D match, TRBD2 (5 bases). The CDR3 extends over 14 amino acids. Trimming pared 4 bases from V and 7 bases from J, leaving 14 bases between. Germline loops: CDR1 SGHTS, CDR2 YDEGEE.

This clonotype was seen more than once but under ten times. V usage is TRBV5-1 and J usage is TRBJ2-7, with 9 bases that match TRBD2. This CDR3 is built from 14 residues. Germline V lookup: CDR1 SGHRS, CDR2 YFSETQ. J gave up 7 bases and V 0 bases, and 5 bases lay outside the gene matches. CDR3: CASSLGGRASEQYF. The CDR3, as DNA: TGCGCCAGCAGCTTGGGCGGGAGGGCCAGTGAGCAGTACTTC.

The V gene is TRBV6-1, the J gene TRBJ1-2, with D possibly being TRBD1 (5 bases). The CDR3 totals 15 residues. Deletions cut 7 bases from V and 7 bases from J, with 22 bases between. The germline V gene has CDR1 MNHNS and CDR2 SASEGT. CDR3 nucleotide sequence: TGTGCCAGCACGCCCCTAAATCTGGGGGTGTCTGGCTACACCTTC. This sequence encodes CASTPLNLGVSGYTF.

This sequence joins TRBV3-1 and TRBJ2-2; no firm D call. The V gene lost 8 bases and the J gene lost 6 bases, with 7 bases spanning the gap. CDR3 size: 11 residues. Germline assignment: CDR1 LGHDT and CDR2 YNNKEL (reference sequence). The CDR3 DNA reads TGTGCCAGCTCCAAGGCCGGGGAGCTGTTTTTT. Its protein product is CASSKAGELFF.

The chain links TRBV5-6 to TRBJ2-5; 7 bases line up with TRBD1. Germline loops: CDR1 SGHDT, CDR2 YYEEEE. The ends lost 4 bases at V and 5 bases at J; junction bases unmatched: 5. This CDR3 region has 13 residues. The CDR3 sequence is CASSKGARETQYF. DNA for the CDR3: TGTGCCAGCAGCAAGGGGGCGCGGGAGACCCAGTACTTC.